One and the same sample provided the 26 T cell receptor beta chains below, sequenced in a study of a mutant IDH1 vaccine in newly diagnosed glioma. As to time point: week 35, safety follow-up. Topical imiquimod accompanied each vaccine dose, which consisted of 300 ug of mutant IDH1 20-mer peptide. Here immunoSEQ multiplex PCR was the method, and the copy in TCRdb shows in-frame clones only, minus some. Altogether roughly 64,000 clones are present, roughly four fifths being singletons, with the ten largest covering roughly 4.7%. No antigen has been identified for these receptors. Sequenced here: PBMCs, sampled from a glioma patient whose treatment included an IDH1 peptide vaccine. Every receptor here comes from a middle-aged man with glioma.

The chain links TRBV7-2 to TRBJ2-4; D not resolved. Germline V CDR1 and CDR2: SGHTA, FQGNSA. Trimming cost V 4 bases and J 7 bases, with 11 bases left between them. The CDR3 covers 13 residues. In nucleotides, the CDR3 is TGTGCCAGCAGCTCACAATTCCCCAACATTCAGTACTTC. It yields the protein CASSSQFPNIQYF. Together with reference TRBV7-2 and TRBJ2-4, the CDR3 gives the full variable domain: GAGVSQSPSNKVTEKGKDVELRCDPISGHTALYWYRQSLGQGLEFLIYFQGNSAPDKSGLPSDRFSAERTGGSVSTLTIQRTQQEDSAVYLCASSSQFPNIQYFGAGTRLSVL.

The chain links TRBV5-1 to TRBJ2-7; D is possibly TRBD1 (6 bases). V was shortened by 3 bases and J by 1 base, with 8 bases between the two germline ends. The CDR3 is 13 amino acids. Per germline, CDR1 SGHRS and CDR2 YFSETQ. CDR3 region: CASSSTGSYEQYF. The CDR3 DNA reads TGCGCCAGCAGCTCGACAGGTTCCTACGAGCAGTACTTC.

The gene calls are TRBV5-5 and TRBJ2-5; 9 nucleotides agree with TRBD1. The CDR3 contains 16 residues. J lost 5 bases, V lost 4 bases, and 12 bases had no gene match. The germline CDR1 and CDR2 sequences are SGHKS and YYEKEE (reference sequence). CDR3: CASSSGTGRGGETQYF. The CDR3 region has the DNA TGTGCCAGCAGCAGCGGGACAGGGAGAGGCGGGGAGACCCAGTACTTC.

This sequence joins TRBV25-1 and TRBJ2-2; D remains unclear. The CDR3 loop spans 13 amino acids. Trimming removed 7 bases from V and 0 bases from J, with 6 bases in between. Germline V gives CDR1 MGHDK, CDR2 SYGVNS. CDR3: CASTPPNTGELFF. The CDR3 nucleotides are TGTGCCAGCACGCCACCGAACACCGGGGAGCTGTTTTTT.

V gene TRBV6-5 combines with J gene TRBJ2-1; 8 bases are shared with TRBD2. CDR1 and CDR2 (germline): MNHEY, SVGAGI. The V gene end was trimmed by 8 bases and the J gene end by 9 bases; junction bases not matched to a gene: 9. CDR3 length equals 13 residues. The CDR3 DNA sequence: TGTGCCAGCGGGCCCGGGGGGGCCGGTGAGCAGTTCTTC. It encodes CASGPGGAGEQFF.

With regard to this clone: One end of the junction does not line up with germline, which may come from a read error. The chain couples TRBV5-6 to TRBJ1-5; a weak D match, TRBD1 (6 bases). This CDR3 region has 12 residues. Germline CDR1 SGHDT, CDR2 YYEEEE. DNA of the CDR3: TGTGCCAGCAGCTTGGCCGGGGGGGGGCCCCTCTTT. Translation gives CASSLAGGGPLF.

This clone is medium-sized. The chain couples TRBV9 to TRBJ2-7, with D perhaps given as TRBD1 or TRBD2 (5 bases each). Per germline, CDR1 SGDLS and CDR2 YYNGEE. V was shortened by 2 bases and J by 3 bases, with 9 bases between the two germline ends. The CDR3 totals 13 residues. The CDR3 DNA follows: TGTGCCAGCAGCGTGGGGGTTGGCTACGAGCAGTACTTC. It yields the protein CASSVGVGYEQYF.

The chain has TRBV15 and TRBJ1-4; D ambiguous. The CDR3 has 15 residues. Between the trimmed V and J ends, which lost 0 bases and 5 bases, there was a span of 10 bases. Germline V lookup: CDR1 LNHNV, CDR2 YYDKDF (reference sequence). The CDR3 here is CATSRDGTVNEKLFF. The CDR3 DNA is TGTGCCACCAGCAGAGATGGAACAGTAAATGAAAAACTGTTTTTT.

The V and J genes are TRBV2 and TRBJ1-5; D is possibly TRBD1 (5 bases). This CDR3 is 12 amino acids long. V shed 10 bases and J shed 4 bases, with 11 bases lying between them. In germline, CDR1 is SNHLY, CDR2 FYNNEI. CDR3 sequence reads: CAKGLGNQPQHF. The CDR3 region has the DNA TGTGCCAAGGGACTGGGAAATCAGCCCCAGCATTTT.

This clone came up a few times. Germline is not matched at one junction end, which may reflect a read error. The chain employs TRBV2 and TRBJ1-1; D is undetermined. Germline CDR1 and CDR2: SNHLY and FYNNEI. This CDR3 has 16 residues. The CDR3 sequence: CASTEGPAPMNTEAFF. CDR3 coding DNA: TGTGCCAGCACTGAAGGCCCGGCGCCCATGAACACTGAAGCTTTCTTT.

This clone showed up just a few times. The chain couples TRBV6-1 to TRBJ2-3, with TRBD1 identical over 9 bases. The CDR3 consists of 15 residues. The junction had 2 bases not matched to a gene; V was cut back by 3 bases and J by 1 base. The germline V gene encodes CDR1 MNHNS and CDR2 SASEGT. The CDR3 here is CASSDWDRGTDTQYF. Here the CDR3 DNA reads TGTGCCAGCAGTGACTGGGACAGGGGCACAGATACGCAGTATTTT.

The V and J genes are TRBV30 and TRBJ2-1; tentatively, D is TRBD1 (9 bases). The length of the CDR3 is 19 residues. The germline V gene encodes CDR1 GTSNPN and CDR2 SVGIG (reference sequence). V was pared by 1 base and J by 6 bases, with 28 bases between. The chain's CDR3 is CAWSARRTGELAVGNEQFF. CDR3 bases: TGTGCCTGGAGTGCCCGCAGGACAGGGGAACTAGCGGTGGGCAATGAGCAGTTCTTC.

The rearrangement uses TRBV5-1 and TRBJ2-7; maybe TRBD1 (6 bases). The CDR3 runs 14 residues. V shed 4 bases and J shed 0 bases, with 11 bases lying between them. Germline loops: CDR1 SGHRS, CDR2 YFSETQ. Here the CDR3 reads CASSTDSYSYEQYF. The CDR3 bases are TGCGCCAGCAGCACGGACAGCTACTCCTACGAGCAGTACTTC.

The chain links TRBV9 to TRBJ2-1, with D perhaps matching TRBD2 (6 bases). The V gene lost 4 bases and the J gene lost 0 bases, with 11 bases spanning the gap. The CDR3 sequence is 15 residues long. CDR1 and CDR2 (germline): SGDLS, YYNGEE. The CDR3 nucleotides are TGTGCCAGCAGCCCCTTCGGGAGCTCCTACAATGAGCAGTTCTTC. Its translation: CASSPFGSSYNEQFF.

The V and J genes are TRBV30 and TRBJ1-3; D is unresolved. V lost 3 bases and J lost 2, with 8 bases in between. Per the germline V gene, CDR1 is GTSNPN and CDR2 is SVGIG (reference sequence). The CDR3 has 13 amino acids. The CDR3 region is CAWSFRTGNTIYF. The CDR3, as DNA: TGTGCCTGGAGCTTCAGAACTGGAAACACCATATATTTT.

The sample holds one count of this clone. The chain recombines TRBV9 with TRBJ2-3, with TRBD2 matching over 13 bases. J lost 1 base, V lost 3 bases, and 5 bases had no gene match. Germline V CDR1 and CDR2: SGDLS, YYNGEE. The CDR3 is made up of 17 amino acids. The CDR3 nucleotides are TGTGCCAGCAGCGCGACTAGCGGGGGGTCTGGCACAGATACGCAGTATTTT. Residues: CASSATSGGSGTDTQYF.

With respect to this clone: Other DNA sequences within the sample encode an identical CDR3. The chain has TRBV4-3 and TRBJ1-1; a possible D gene is TRBD1 (5 bases). This CDR3 spans 15 amino acids. Trimming removed 0 bases from V and 4 bases from J, with 12 bases in between. Germline CDR1 is LGHNA and CDR2 is YSLEER. The CDR3 loop is CASSQEAGRGTEAFF. The CDR3 bases are TGCGCCAGCAGCCAAGAAGCGGGGCGAGGCACTGAAGCTTTCTTT.

The chain has TRBV27 and TRBJ1-1; D gene uncertain. Trimming left V 6 bases short and J 5 bases short, with 10 bases between. The germline gives CDR1 MNHEY, CDR2 SMNVEV (reference sequence). The CDR3 has 12 residues. CDR3 coding DNA: TGTGCCAGCAGCTCCATCGGGACTGAAGCTTTCTTT. It is translated as CASSSIGTEAFF.

This chain connects TRBV10-3 to TRBJ1-1; 12 bases are shared with TRBD1. This CDR3 region has 14 residues. The V segment lost 6 bases and the J segment 7 bases; nucleotides outside the gene matches: 6. Germline loops: CDR1 ENHRY, CDR2 SYGVKD. CDR3 region: CAIRGQGARNEAFF. CDR3 coding DNA: TGTGCCATCAGGGGACAGGGGGCCCGCAATGAAGCTTTCTTT.

This clone was detected only a few times. V usage is TRBV30 and J usage is TRBJ2-7; the D gene is possibly TRBD1 (6 bases). Trimming stripped 0 bases from V and 4 bases from J, with 13 bases between. CDR3 length equals 14 residues. Germline V gene data show CDR1 as GTSNPN and CDR2 as SVGIG (reference sequence). CDR3 in DNA: TGTGCCTGGAGTGTCACACAGGGTTCGTACGAGCAGTACTTC. The encoded protein is CAWSVTQGSYEQYF. Filled out from reference TRBV30 and TRBJ2-7, the complete variable domain reads SQTIHQWPATLVQPVGSPLSLECTVEGTSNPNLYWYRQAAGRGLQLLFYSVGIGQISSEVPQNLSASRPQDRQFILSSKKLLLSDSGFYLCAWSVTQGSYEQYFGPGTRLTVT.

The chain joins TRBV9 to TRBJ2-2, with D perhaps TRBD2 (5 bases). V was cut by 4 bases and J by 5 bases, with 6 bases left in between. The CDR3 contains 12 residues. Germline lookup yields CDR1 SGDLS and CDR2 YYNGEE. CDR3 nucleotide sequence: TGTGCCAGCAGCCGCGGGACCGGGGAGCTGTTTTTT. Protein product: CASSRGTGELFF.

J is TRBJ2-7 and V is TRBV5-1, with 7 bases lining up with TRBD1. CDR3 length: 14 residues. V dropped 4 bases and J dropped 3; count of bases not matched to a gene: 7. Germline V gene data show CDR1 as SGHRS and CDR2 as YFSETQ. The CDR3 reads CASSDEGALYEQYF. DNA of the CDR3: TGCGCCAGCAGCGACGAGGGGGCCCTCTACGAGCAGTACTTC.

The chain combines TRBV5-6 with TRBJ1-1; D gene unclear. V shed 4 bases and J shed 4 bases, with 11 bases lying between them. This CDR3 has 13 amino acids. Germline loops: CDR1 SGHDT, CDR2 YYEEEE. The DNA for the CDR3 is TGTGCCAGCAGCCGAAGGGAGGGCACTGAAGCTTTCTTT. This sequence encodes CASSRREGTEAFF.

V and J are TRBV6-1 and TRBJ1-2; 7 nucleotides agree with TRBD1. V shed 2 bases and J 3 bases; nucleotides not matched to a gene: 3. CDR1 is MNHNS, CDR2 SASEGT, per germline. This CDR3 has 14 residues. This CDR3 reads CASSEFGTDYGYTF. As DNA, the CDR3 is TGTGCCAGCAGTGAATTCGGGACAGACTATGGCTACACCTTC.

The rearrangement uses TRBV2 and TRBJ2-3; 7 positions agree with TRBD1. Germline values: CDR1 SNHLY, CDR2 FYNNEI. Losses at the gene ends were 0 bases for V and 2 bases for J; bases not matched to a gene: 2. This CDR3 has 15 residues. In DNA form, the CDR3 reads TGTGCCAGCAGTGAAGCTACAGGGGCCACAGATACGCAGTATTTT. Translation: CASSEATGATDTQYF.

This clone was seen a single time. J is TRBJ1-1 and V is TRBV14; D unclear. From germline, CDR1 is SGHDN and CDR2 FVKESK. The V and J ends lost 1 base and 4 bases respectively, with 7 bases between them. The CDR3 has 13 residues. This CDR3 is CASSQGPFTEAFF. The CDR3 DNA reads as TGTGCCAGCAGCCAAGGACCATTCACTGAAGCTTTCTTT.